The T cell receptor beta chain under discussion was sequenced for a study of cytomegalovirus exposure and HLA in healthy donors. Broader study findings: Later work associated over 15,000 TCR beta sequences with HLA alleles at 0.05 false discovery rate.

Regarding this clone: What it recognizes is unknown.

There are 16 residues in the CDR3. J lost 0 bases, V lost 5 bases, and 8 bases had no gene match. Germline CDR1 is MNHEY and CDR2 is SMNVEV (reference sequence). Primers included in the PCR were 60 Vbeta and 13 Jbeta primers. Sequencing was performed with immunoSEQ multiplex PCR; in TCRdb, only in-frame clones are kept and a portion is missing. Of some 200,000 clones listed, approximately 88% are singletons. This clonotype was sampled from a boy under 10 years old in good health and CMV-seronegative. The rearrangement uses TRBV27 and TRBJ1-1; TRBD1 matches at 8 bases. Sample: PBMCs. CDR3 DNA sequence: TGTGCCAGCAGTCCGTGGACAGGGTCGATGAACACTGAAGCTTTCTTT. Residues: CASSPWTGSMNTEAFF.